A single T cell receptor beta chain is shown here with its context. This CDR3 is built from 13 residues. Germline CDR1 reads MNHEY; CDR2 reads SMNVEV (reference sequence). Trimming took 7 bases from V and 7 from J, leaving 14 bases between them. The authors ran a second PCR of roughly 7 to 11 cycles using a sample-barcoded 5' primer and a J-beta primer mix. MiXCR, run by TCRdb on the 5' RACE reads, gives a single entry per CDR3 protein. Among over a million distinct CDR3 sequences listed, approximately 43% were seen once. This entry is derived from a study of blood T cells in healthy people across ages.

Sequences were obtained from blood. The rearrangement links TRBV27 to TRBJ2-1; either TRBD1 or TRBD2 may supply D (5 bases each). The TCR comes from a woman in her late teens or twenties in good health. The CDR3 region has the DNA TGTGCCAGCAAGGCTAACGGGGCGAATGAGCAGTTCTTC. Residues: CASKANGANEQFF.